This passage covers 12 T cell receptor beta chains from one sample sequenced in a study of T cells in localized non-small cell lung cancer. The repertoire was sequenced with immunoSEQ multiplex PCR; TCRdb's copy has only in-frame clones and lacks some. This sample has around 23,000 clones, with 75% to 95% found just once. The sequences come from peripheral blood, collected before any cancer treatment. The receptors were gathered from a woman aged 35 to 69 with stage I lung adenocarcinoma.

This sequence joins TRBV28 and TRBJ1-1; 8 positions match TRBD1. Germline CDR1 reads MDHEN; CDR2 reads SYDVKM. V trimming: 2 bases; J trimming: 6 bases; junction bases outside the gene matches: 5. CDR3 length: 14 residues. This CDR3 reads CASSLVQGASEAFF. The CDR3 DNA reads TGTGCCAGCAGTTTAGTTCAGGGGGCCTCTGAAGCTTTCTTT.

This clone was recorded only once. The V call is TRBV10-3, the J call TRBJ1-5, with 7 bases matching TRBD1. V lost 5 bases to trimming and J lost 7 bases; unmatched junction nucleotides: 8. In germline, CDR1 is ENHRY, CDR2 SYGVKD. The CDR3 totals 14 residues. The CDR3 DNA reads TGTGCCATCAGTTTAGGGGACAGAGGACAGCCCCAGCATTTT. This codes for CAISLGDRGQPQHF.

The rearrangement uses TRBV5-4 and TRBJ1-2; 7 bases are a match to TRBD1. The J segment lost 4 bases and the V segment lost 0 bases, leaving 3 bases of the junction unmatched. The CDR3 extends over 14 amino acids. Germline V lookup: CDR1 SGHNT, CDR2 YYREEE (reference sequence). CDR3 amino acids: CASSLARGVYGYTF. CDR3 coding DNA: TGTGCCAGCAGCTTGGCCAGGGGGGTCTATGGCTACACCTTC.

The DNA for the CDR3 is TGTGCCAGCAGCCAGGGACAGGGCTATGGCTACACCTTC. It yields the protein CASSQGQGYGYTF. The chain is built from TRBV7-2 and TRBJ1-2; TRBD1 aligns across 9 bases. The V gene's germline CDR1 is SGHTA and CDR2 FQGNSA. The V segment lost 5 bases and the J segment 4 bases; nucleotides outside the gene matches: 2. This CDR3 is built from 13 residues. Supplemented by reference TRBV7-2 and TRBJ1-2, the full variable domain reads GAGVSQSPSNKVTEKGKDVELRCDPISGHTALYWYRQSLGQGLEFLIYFQGNSAPDKSGLPSDRFSAERTGGSVSTLTIQRTQQEDSAVYLCASSQGQGYGYTFGSGTRLTVV.

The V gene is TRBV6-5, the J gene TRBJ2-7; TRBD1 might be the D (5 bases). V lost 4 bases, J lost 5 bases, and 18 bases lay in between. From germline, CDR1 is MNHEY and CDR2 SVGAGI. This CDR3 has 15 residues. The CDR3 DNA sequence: TGTGCCAGCAGTTCTCCCCATCGTCAGGGCGACGAGCAGTACTTC. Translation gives CASSSPHRQGDEQYF.

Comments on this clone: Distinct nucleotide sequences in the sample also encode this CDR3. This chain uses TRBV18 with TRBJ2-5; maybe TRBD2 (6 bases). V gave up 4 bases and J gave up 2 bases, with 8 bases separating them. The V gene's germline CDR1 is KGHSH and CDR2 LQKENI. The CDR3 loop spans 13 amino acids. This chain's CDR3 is CASSLGLQETQYF. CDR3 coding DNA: TGTGCCAGCTCACTGGGACTTCAAGAGACCCAGTACTTC. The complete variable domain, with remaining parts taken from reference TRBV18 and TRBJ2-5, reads NAGVMQNPRHLVRRRGQEARLRCSPMKGHSHVYWYRQLPEEGLKFMVYLQKENIIDESGMPKERFSAEFPKEGPSILRIQQVVRGDSAAYFCASSLGLQETQYFGPGTRLLVL.

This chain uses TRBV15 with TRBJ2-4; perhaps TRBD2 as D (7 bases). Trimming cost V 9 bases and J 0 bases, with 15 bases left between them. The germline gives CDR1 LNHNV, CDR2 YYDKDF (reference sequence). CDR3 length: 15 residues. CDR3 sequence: CATGGGELAKNIQYF. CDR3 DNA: TGTGCCACTGGCGGGGGCGAACTAGCCAAAAACATTCAGTACTTC.

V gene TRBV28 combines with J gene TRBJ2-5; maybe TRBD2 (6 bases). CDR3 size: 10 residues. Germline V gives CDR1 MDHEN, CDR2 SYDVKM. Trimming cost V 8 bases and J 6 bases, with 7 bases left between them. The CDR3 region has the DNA TGTGCCAGCGGGAGGCAGACCCAGTACTTC. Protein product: CASGRQTQYF. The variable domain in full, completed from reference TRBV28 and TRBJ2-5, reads DVKVTQSSRYLVKRTGEKVFLECVQDMDHENMFWYRQDPGLGLRLIYFSYDVKMKEKGDIPEGYSVSREKKERFSLILESASTNQTSMYLCASGRQTQYFGPGTRLLVL.

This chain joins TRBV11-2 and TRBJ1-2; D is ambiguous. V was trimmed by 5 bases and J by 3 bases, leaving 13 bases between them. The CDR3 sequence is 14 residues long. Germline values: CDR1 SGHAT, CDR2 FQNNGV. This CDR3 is CASSLSLGHYGYTF. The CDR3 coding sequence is TGTGCCAGCAGCCTGTCTTTAGGGCACTATGGCTACACCTTC.

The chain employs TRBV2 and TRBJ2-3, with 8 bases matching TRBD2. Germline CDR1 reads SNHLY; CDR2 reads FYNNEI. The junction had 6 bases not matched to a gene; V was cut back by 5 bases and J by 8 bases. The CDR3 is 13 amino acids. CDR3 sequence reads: CASSRREGPTQYF. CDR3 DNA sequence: TGTGCCAGCAGTCGTCGGGAGGGCCCTACGCAGTATTTT.

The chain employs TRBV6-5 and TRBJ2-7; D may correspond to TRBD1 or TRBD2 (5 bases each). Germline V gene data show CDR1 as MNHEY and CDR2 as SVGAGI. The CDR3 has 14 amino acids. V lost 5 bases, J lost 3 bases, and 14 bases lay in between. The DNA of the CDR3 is TGTGCCAGCAGTCGGGACCTCCGAAACTACGAGCAGTACTTC. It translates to CASSRDLRNYEQYF.

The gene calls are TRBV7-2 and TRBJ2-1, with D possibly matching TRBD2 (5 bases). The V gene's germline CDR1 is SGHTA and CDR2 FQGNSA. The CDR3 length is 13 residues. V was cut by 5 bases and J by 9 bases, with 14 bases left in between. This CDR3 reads CASSPTFGIEQFF. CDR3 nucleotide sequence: TGTGCCAGCAGCCCGACTTTCGGGATTGAGCAGTTCTTC.